This TCR beta chain derives from a study of beta chain features in type 1 diabetes. Looking at the study overall: Patient and healthy donor groups were alike in age, gender and cell yields. Study conclusions and caveats: People with Type 1 diabetes carried modestly yet significantly shorter TCRB CDR3s in all four CD4+ subsets.

In the case of this clone: Its antigen is as yet unknown.

The junction had 1 base not matched to a gene; V was cut back by 0 bases and J by 0 bases. The CDR3 has 15 amino acids. Germline values: CDR1 LNHNV, CDR2 YYDKDF (reference sequence). Stem cell-like memory, regulatory, central memory and naive CD4+ cells were sorted via CD45RO/CCR7/CD25/CD127/CD95/CD27. What was sequenced were expressed TCRB transcripts, since all of the isolated RNA had been reverse transcribed. Repertoires were generated with immunoSEQ multiplex PCR, while TCRdb's copy carries only in-frame clones and drops some. Of some 44,000 clones in the sample, roughly 50% were seen once. The clonotype was recovered from a woman between 25 and 40 years old in good health. The chain uses TRBV15 and TRBJ2-7, with 8 bases fitting TRBD2. Sequencing was carried out using stem cell memory CD4+ T cells from blood. The CDR3 here is CATSRELAGSYEQYF. In nucleotides, the CDR3 is TGTGCCACCAGCAGAGAGCTAGCGGGCTCCTACGAGCAGTACTTC.